This T cell receptor beta chain originates from a study of blood T cell repertoires in COVID-19 (dated by TCRdb to about 2020). Regarding the research as a whole: Samples from collaborators originated in the United States, Italy and Spain and spanned both the acute and convalescent phases of COVID-19. The repertoires were made available in a free public database intended to serve as a resource for research on the immune response to SARS-CoV-2. The material from the prospective study consisted of cDNA or gDNA derived from T cells, B-cell-depleted T cells, or PBMCs. The samples were drawn from the first 160 participants of the ongoing ImmuneRACE study and from some 1,300 subjects provided by 6 global collaborators. Where available, HLA class I and class II types were obtained from metadata supplied by the sample provider rather than from assay-based typing. Subjects who had been exposed to COVID-19, were actively infected with it, or had recovered from it provided the deeply sampled blood TCRbeta repertoires that made up the dataset. The sample metadata nearly always contained a de-identified subject ID, COVID-19 status, age in years and sex. Findings and caveats that apply to the study as a whole: How much clinical and demographic metadata was included differed by source and by participant, and the metadata was provided uncurated.

The collaborating institutions used their own protocols to collect whole blood in K2EDTA tubes. Collaborator samples were shipped for TCRbeta analysis as frozen whole blood, isolated PBMCs, or DNA extracted from either sample type. This clone was found many times. Its antigen specificity is not known. It has no much larger one-base neighbor in the sample; base qualities were not kept. TCRbeta CDR3 regions were amplified from genomic DNA using the immunoSEQ Assay, a bias-controlled multiplex PCR. The authors' analysis ran thus. Within the assay, amplification of reference gene primers was used to estimate how many nucleated cells each sample contained. Sequence reads were collapsed and filtered to measure the absolute abundance of every unique TCRbeta CDR3 rearrangement. For each sample, productive Simpson clonality was calculated as the square root of Simpson's diversity index over productive rearrangements. TCRdb stores this immuneACCESS table with in-frame sequences only. Part of the clones is absent; in the studies checked, under half of the shortfall reflects unresolved V genes, and no reason is known for the rest. V, J and clone size were drawn from that table, and D and trimming were deduced from the DNA. The sample records 150,000 or so clones, roughly 85% of which are singletons. 5% of the sample belongs to the ten largest clones.

CDR1 and CDR2 (MNHEY, SVGAGI) derive from the germline V gene. V is cut by 2 bases and J by 6 bases, and the space between the germline ends is 11 bases. The CDR3, from cysteine to phenylalanine, totals 15 residues. Only CDR3 DNA is held: 45 bases, read in frame from base 1. The chain was built from TRBV6-5 and TRBJ1-6; the D gene identity is not certain. This receptor was identified in a human donor in a cohort sampled during active COVID-19. The sequencing sample was made of peripheral blood. This receptor carries the CDR3 CASSYGLGSNSPLHF. The DNA is as follows: TGTGCCAGCAGTTACGGCCTAGGTTCTAATTCACCCCTCCACTTT.